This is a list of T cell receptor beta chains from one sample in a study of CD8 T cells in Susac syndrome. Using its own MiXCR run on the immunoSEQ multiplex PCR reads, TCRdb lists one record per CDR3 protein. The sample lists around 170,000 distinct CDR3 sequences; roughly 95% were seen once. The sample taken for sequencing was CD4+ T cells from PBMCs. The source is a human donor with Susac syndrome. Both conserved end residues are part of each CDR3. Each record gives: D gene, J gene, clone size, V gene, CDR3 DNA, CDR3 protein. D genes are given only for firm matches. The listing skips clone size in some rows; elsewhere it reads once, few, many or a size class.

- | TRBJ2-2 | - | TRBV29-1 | TGCAGCGTAGGGAGCACCGGGGAGCTGTTTTTT | CSVGSTGELFF
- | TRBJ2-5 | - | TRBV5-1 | TGCGCCAGCAGCCCTACAAGACAAGAGACCCAGTACTTC | CASSPTRQETQYF
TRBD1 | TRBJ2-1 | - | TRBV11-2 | TGTGCCAGCAGCTTAGGGTCCAGGGGGTACAATGAGCAGTTCTTC | CASSLGSRGYNEQFF
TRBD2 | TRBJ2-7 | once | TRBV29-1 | TGCAGCGTCCGGGGTCCCGCGGGGGGAACCTACGAGCAGTACTTC | CSVRGPAGGTYEQYF
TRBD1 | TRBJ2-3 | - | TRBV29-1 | TGCAGCGTTGAGAATCAGGACAGGGGCACAGATACGCAGTATTTT | CSVENQDRGTDTQYF
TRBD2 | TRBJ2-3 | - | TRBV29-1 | TGCAGCGTCCGACTAGCGGGGGGGCGTGGAGATACGCAGTATTTT | CSVRLAGGRGDTQYF
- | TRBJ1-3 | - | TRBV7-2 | TGTGCCAGCAGCCCCAATTCGGGCGGGTTAGACACCATATATTTT | CASSPNSGGLDTIYF
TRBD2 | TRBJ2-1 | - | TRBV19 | TGTGCCAGTACTCCTTTAGGGACTAGCTCCTACAATGAGCAGTTCTTC | CASTPLGTSSYNEQFF
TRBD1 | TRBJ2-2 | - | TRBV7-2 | TGTGCCAGCAGCTTAACAGACAGGGGGTTGAACACCGGGGAGCTGTTTTTT | CASSLTDRGLNTGELFF
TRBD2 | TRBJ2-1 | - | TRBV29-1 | TGCCTATTCTGCGGGAGGAACGGTGAGCAGTTCTTC | CLFCGRNGEQFF
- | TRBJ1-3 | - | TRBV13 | TGTGCCAGCAGTCGCCGGACGTCTGGAAACACCATATATTTT | CASSRRTSGNTIYF
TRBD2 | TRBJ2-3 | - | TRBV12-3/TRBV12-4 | TGTGCCAGCAGTCCCGGACTAGCGGAGAGCACAGATACGCAGTATTTT | CASSPGLAESTDTQYF
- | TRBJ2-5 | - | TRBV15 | TGTGCCACCAGCAGAGATCGTCCATCCCAAGAGACCCAGTACTTC | CATSRDRPSQETQYF
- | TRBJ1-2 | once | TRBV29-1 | TGCAGCGTTGAGCGGGACAACTATGGCTACACCTTC | CSVERDNYGYTF
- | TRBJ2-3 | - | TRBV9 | TGTGCCAGCAGCGTAGGAGAGCGGGTTCGGGAAGATACGCAGTATTTT | CASSVGERVREDTQYF